What follows describes a single T cell receptor beta chain. This CDR3 is 13 amino acids long. CDR1 and CDR2 (germline): SGHDT, YYEEEE. Trimming removed 1 base from V and 6 bases from J, with 9 bases in between. Deep-level running was used for the assay. Profiled with immunoSEQ multiplex PCR; TCRdb holds only in-frame clones, not every one. The repertoire holds approximately 720,000 clones, with approximately 79% as singletons. This specimen belongs to a study of shared clonotypes between healthy human individuals. This receptor was taken from a young woman in good health. The chain carries TRBV5-6 and TRBJ2-3; D not certain. What was sequenced was memory CD4+ T cells sorted from blood. Subset given: CD45RA-negative fraction. The CDR3 region is CASSLYSPDTQYF. CDR3 nucleotide sequence: TGTGCCAGCAGCTTGTACTCGCCGGATACGCAGTATTTT.